These 20 T cell receptor beta chains came from one sample sequenced in a study of cytomegalovirus exposure and HLA in healthy donors. The PCR had 60 Vbeta and 13 Jbeta primers. Method: immunoSEQ multiplex PCR; TCRdb's copy keeps in-frame clones and lacks some. The table has 65,000 to 90,000 clones, 60% to 75% seen once. Material for sequencing was PBMCs. Receptor source: a man aged 70-80 years in good health and CMV-seronegative.

The V and J genes are TRBV10-2 and TRBJ1-5, with D perhaps TRBD1 (5 bases). This CDR3 is 18 amino acids long. V dropped 2 bases and J dropped 3 bases, with 20 bases sitting between them. CDR1 and CDR2 from the germline V gene are WSHSY and SAAADI. The CDR3 protein is CASSETYGGGPNNQPQHF. The CDR3 coding sequence is TGCGCCAGCAGTGAGACCTATGGGGGGGGACCCAACAATCAGCCCCAGCATTTT.

The CDR3 reads CASNAGGTGNTIYF. CDR3 nucleotide sequence: TGTGCCAGTAATGCGGGAGGAACTGGAAACACCATATATTTT. This sequence joins TRBV19 and TRBJ1-3, with D unclear. The CDR3 is 14 amino acids. Trimming left V 7 bases short and J 2 bases short, with 12 bases between. Germline-derived CDR1 and CDR2 are LNHDA and SQIVND (reference sequence).

The J gene is TRBJ2-7, the V gene TRBV14, with D perhaps TRBD2 (5 bases). Trimming removed 1 base from V and 5 bases from J, with 15 bases in between. Germline CDR1 is SGHDN and CDR2 is FVKESK. The CDR3 runs to 15 residues. The CDR3 coding sequence is TGTGCCAGCAGCCAAGCTTCTCTACGGGGTAACGAGCAGTACTTC. This sequence encodes CASSQASLRGNEQYF.

This clone appeared a few times. This chain connects TRBV28 to TRBJ1-2; D is ambiguous. The germline V gene encodes CDR1 MDHEN and CDR2 SYDVKM. The V end lost 5 bases, the J end lost 5 bases, and 12 bases lay between the germline ends. The CDR3 has 13 residues. The CDR3 nucleotides read TGTGCCAGCAGTGGAGGGCCGCTATATGGCTACACCTTC. Translating it yields CASSGGPLYGYTF.

The V and J genes are TRBV5-1 and TRBJ2-1, with 12 bases that match TRBD1. The CDR3 is made up of 16 amino acids. CDR1 and CDR2 from the germline V gene are SGHRS and YFSETQ. Germline trimming cut 4 bases from V and 5 bases from J; bases unmatched to any gene: 7. The CDR3 DNA reads as TGCGCCAGCAGCGGGGGGGACAGGGGGCTCAACAATGAGCAGTTCTTC. It yields the protein CASSGGDRGLNNEQFF.

The chain uses TRBV7-9 and TRBJ1-2; D uncertain. Trimming stripped 1 base from V and 4 bases from J, with 13 bases between. CDR1 and CDR2 from the germline V gene are SEHNR and FQNEAQ (reference sequence). The CDR3 spans 15 residues. CDR3 sequence: CASSLGQVGGYGYTF. The CDR3 DNA follows: TGTGCCAGCAGCTTAGGGCAGGTTGGAGGCTATGGCTACACCTTC.

J is TRBJ2-2 and V is TRBV7-6; 8 positions match TRBD1. V trimming: 1 base; J trimming: 8 bases; junction bases outside the gene matches: 9. CDR1 and CDR2 (germline): SGHVS, FNYEAQ. The CDR3 is made up of 16 amino acids. The CDR3 nucleotides are TGTGCCAGCAGCTTAGAAGCCAGGGGGCTCGGTGGGGAGCTGTTTTTT. It yields the protein CASSLEARGLGGELFF.

The genes are TRBV5-1 and TRBJ1-1; D unresolved. V shed 4 bases and J shed 2 bases, with 12 bases lying between them. The CDR3 has 14 residues. The germline CDR1 and CDR2 sequences are SGHRS and YFSETQ. The CDR3 loop is CASSDKTLNTEAFF. CDR3 nucleotide sequence: TGCGCCAGCAGCGACAAGACACTCAACACTGAAGCTTTCTTT.

This sequence joins TRBV6-1 and TRBJ2-1, with 7 bases aligning to TRBD1. Losses at the gene ends were 6 bases for V and 0 bases for J; bases not matched to a gene: 5. CDR3 size: 15 residues. In germline, CDR1 is MNHNS, CDR2 SASEGT. CDR3 sequence reads: CASRSGQNSYNEQFF. In nucleotides, the CDR3 is TGTGCCAGCAGGTCGGGACAGAACTCCTACAATGAGCAGTTCTTC.

The sample holds one count of this clone. This chain uses TRBV6-4 with TRBJ1-2; 8 bases fit TRBD1. Losses at the gene ends were 7 bases for V and 3 bases for J; bases not matched to a gene: 10. Germline CDR1 MRHNA, CDR2 SNTAGT. The CDR3 sequence is 15 residues long. The CDR3 loop is CASKMTGEGHYGYTF. DNA of the CDR3: TGTGCCAGCAAGATGACAGGGGAAGGCCACTATGGCTACACCTTC.

V and J are TRBV7-8 and TRBJ1-3, with TRBD1 as a possible D gene (6 bases). Per germline, CDR1 SGHVS and CDR2 FQNEAQ. Trimming stripped 1 base from V and 2 bases from J, with 12 bases between. The CDR3 consists of 16 residues. The CDR3 DNA reads TGTGCCAGCAGCTTAGGGCTCCAGGGGACTGGAAACACCATATATTTT. This translates into CASSLGLQGTGNTIYF.

The chain carries TRBV7-2 and TRBJ2-1, with TRBD1 matching over 7 bases. Germline-derived CDR1 and CDR2 are SGHTA and FQGNSA. This CDR3 spans 15 amino acids. V lost 1 base, J lost 4 bases, and 4 bases stayed unmatched. CDR3 bases: TGTGCCAGCAGCTTAGGACAGGGAAGATACAATGAGCAGTTCTTC. It yields the protein CASSLGQGRYNEQFF.

CDR3 coding DNA: TGTGCCAGCAGCAAGATGACCCCCCGGGGGACAGATACGCAGTATTTT. It encodes CASSKMTPRGTDTQYF. This chain uses TRBV7-9 with TRBJ2-3; D is possibly TRBD2 (6 bases). Between the trimmed V and J ends, which lost 5 bases and 3 bases, there was a span of 18 bases. Germline CDR1 SEHNR, CDR2 FQNEAQ (reference sequence). The CDR3 is 16 residues long.

This clone was seen more than once but under ten times. The chain has TRBV30 and TRBJ2-6; 7 bases are a match to TRBD2. The CDR3 is 16 amino acids. J was trimmed by 2 bases and V by 1 base; bases with no gene match: 5. The germline V gene has CDR1 GTSNPN and CDR2 SVGIG (reference sequence). The DNA for the CDR3 is TGTGCCTGGAGTGCTCGTGGGGGGGCTGGGGCCAACGTCCTGACTTTC. As protein: CAWSARGGAGANVLTF.

This clone was detected once. The chain carries TRBV19 and TRBJ2-2; weak D call: TRBD2 (6 bases). Trimming stripped 6 bases from V and 7 bases from J, with 12 bases between. The CDR3 has 13 amino acids. Per germline, CDR1 LNHDA and CDR2 SQIVND (reference sequence). CDR3 bases: TGTGCCAGTAGCGCGGGACTCATCGGGGAGCTGTTTTTT. Protein: CASSAGLIGELFF.

In regard to this clone: Relative to the germline gene, one junction end is altered; a read error may explain this. The CDR3 sequence is CSSSITGGSYEQYF. The CDR3 coding sequence is TGTTCCAGCAGCATTACGGGGGGCTCCTACGAGCAGTACTTC. The rearrangement joins TRBV7-9 to TRBJ2-7; 7 bases are a match to TRBD2. CDR3 length: 14 amino acids. Germline V gene data show CDR1 as SEHNR and CDR2 as FQNEAQ (reference sequence).

The chain couples TRBV28 to TRBJ2-7; the D gene is possibly TRBD1 (6 bases). The CDR3 has 15 amino acids. Trimming shortened V by 3 bases and J by 6 bases, and 18 bases separated the two germline ends. Germline CDR1 is MDHEN and CDR2 is SYDVKM. CDR3 coding DNA: TGTGCCAGCAGTTTTCCGAAACAGGGTACCGCCGAGCAGTACTTC. It translates to CASSFPKQGTAEQYF.

This sequence joins TRBV30 and TRBJ1-5; tentative D call: TRBD1 (5 bases). V dropped 1 base and J dropped 7 bases, with 17 bases sitting between them. The CDR3 is 15 amino acids. Looked up from germline, CDR1 is GTSNPN and CDR2 is SVGIG (reference sequence). CDR3 in amino acids: CAWSAGGVGAQPQHF. CDR3 bases: TGTGCCTGGAGTGCAGGTGGAGTTGGGGCCCAGCCCCAGCATTTT. Using reference TRBV30 and TRBJ1-5 for the parts outside the CDR3, the full variable domain is SQTIHQWPATLVQPVGSPLSLECTVEGTSNPNLYWYRQAAGRGLQLLFYSVGIGQISSEVPQNLSASRPQDRQFILSSKKLLLSDSGFYLCAWSAGGVGAQPQHFGDGTRLSIL.

This chain links TRBV10-3 with TRBJ2-3; perhaps TRBD2 as D (6 bases). The CDR3 length is 12 residues. Germline assignment: CDR1 ENHRY and CDR2 SYGVKD. V was cut by 8 bases and J by 2 bases, with 8 bases left in between. CDR3 in DNA: TGTGCCATCCGGGAGAACACAGATACGCAGTATTTT. This translates into CAIRENTDTQYF.

V and J are TRBV9 and TRBJ2-7; 9 bases map to TRBD2. The ends lost 4 bases at V and 1 base at J; junction bases unmatched: 6. The CDR3 length is 15 residues. CDR1 is SGDLS and CDR2 is YYNGEE in the germline V gene. The CDR3 nucleotides read TGTGCCAGCAGCAGACTAGCGGAATCATCCTACGAGCAGTACTTC. The encoded protein is CASSRLAESSYEQYF.